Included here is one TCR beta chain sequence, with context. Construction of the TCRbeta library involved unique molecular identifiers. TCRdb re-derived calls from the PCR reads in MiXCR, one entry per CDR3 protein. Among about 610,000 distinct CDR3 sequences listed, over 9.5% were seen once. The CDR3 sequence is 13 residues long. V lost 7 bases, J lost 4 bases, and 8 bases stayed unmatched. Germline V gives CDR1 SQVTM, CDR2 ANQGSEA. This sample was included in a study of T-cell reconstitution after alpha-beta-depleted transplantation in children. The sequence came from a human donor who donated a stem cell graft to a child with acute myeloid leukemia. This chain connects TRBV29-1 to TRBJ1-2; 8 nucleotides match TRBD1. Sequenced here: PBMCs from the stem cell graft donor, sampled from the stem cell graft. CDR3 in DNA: TGCAGCGCCCGGACAGGGTCTGGCTATGGCTACACCTTC. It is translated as CSARTGSGYGYTF.